Detailed here is one TCR beta chain. The CDR3 is made up of 16 amino acids. Germline lookup yields CDR1 MNHEY and CDR2 SMNVEV (reference sequence). V was pared by 4 bases and J by 0 bases, with 6 bases of the junction left unmatched. This specimen comes from a study of blood T cell repertoires in COVID-19. Assay: immunoSEQ multiplex PCR; the TCRdb copy retains only in-frame clones and omits some. This sample has about 400,000 clones, with 89% found just once. The receptor was derived from a man aged 40-49 years with acute or convalescent COVID-19. The genes are TRBV27 and TRBJ2-3; 8 bases are shared with TRBD1. Sample: peripheral blood. The CDR3 DNA sequence: TGTGCCAGCAGTTGGGCAGGGGGCTCTAGCACAGATACGCAGTATTTT. Its translation: CASSWAGGSSTDTQYF.